These 24 T cell receptor beta chains were all obtained from the same sample, sequenced in a study of blood T cell repertoires in COVID-19. The data were produced by immunoSEQ multiplex PCR, yet TCRdb's version contains in-frame clones alone and is incomplete. The sample carries some 260,000 clones, nearly 90% recorded once. The specimen sequenced was peripheral blood. The receptor set was obtained from a human donor in a cohort sampled during active COVID-19.

The chain combines TRBV28 with TRBJ1-2; the match to TRBD1 covers 8 bases. Germline lookup yields CDR1 MDHEN and CDR2 SYDVKM. The CDR3 loop spans 13 amino acids. The trim removed 5 bases at V and 8 bases at J, leaving 7 bases unmatched. In nucleotides, the CDR3 is TGTGCCAGCAGTGCCCAGGGGGCGAAGGGCTACACCTTC. This codes for CASSAQGAKGYTF.

The chain joins TRBV18 to TRBJ2-7; TRBD1 aligns across 8 bases. The CDR3 sequence is 14 residues long. J was trimmed by 5 bases and V by 2 bases; bases with no gene match: 5. The germline V gene has CDR1 KGHSH and CDR2 LQKENI. Here the CDR3 reads CASSPSDRVNEQYF. The CDR3 nucleotides are TGTGCCAGCTCACCATCGGACAGGGTAAACGAGCAGTACTTC.

The rearrangement uses TRBV9 and TRBJ1-1; 10 positions agree with TRBD1. The junction had 5 bases not matched to a gene; V was cut back by 3 bases and J by 0 bases. The CDR3 has 16 residues. Germline values: CDR1 SGDLS, CDR2 YYNGEE. The CDR3 nucleotides read TGTGCCAGCAGCGCGGACAGGGGGAACATGAACACTGAAGCTTTCTTT. This translates into CASSADRGNMNTEAFF. Supplemented by reference TRBV9 and TRBJ1-1, the full variable domain reads DSGVTQTPKHLITATGQRVTLRCSPRSGDLSVYWYQQSLDQGLQFLIQYYNGEERAKGNILERFSAQQFPDLHSELNLSSLELGDSALYFCASSADRGNMNTEAFFGQGTRLTVV.

The rearrangement links TRBV6-1 to TRBJ1-6; 8 nucleotides align to TRBD1. The germline CDR1 and CDR2 sequences are MNHNS and SASEGT. J gave up 7 bases and V 0 bases, and 5 bases lay outside the gene matches. The CDR3 is 16 amino acids. The CDR3 coding sequence is TGTGCCAGCAGTGAAGCCTCAGGGGGCCGAAATTCACCCCTCCACTTT. Translating it yields CASSEASGGRNSPLHF.

The rearrangement links TRBV30 to TRBJ1-5; D is undetermined. Germline values: CDR1 GTSNPN, CDR2 SVGIG (reference sequence). This CDR3 spans 14 amino acids. The ends were cut back, 0 bases at V and 7 bases at J, with 13 bases in the middle. CDR3 protein: CAWSVGAVGQPQHF. The DNA of the CDR3 is TGTGCCTGGAGTGTAGGTGCGGTCGGGCAGCCCCAGCATTTT.

The rearrangement joins TRBV19 to TRBJ1-1, with no clear D. The germline V and J ends were trimmed by 7 bases and 1 base, with 4 bases remaining between them. CDR1 and CDR2 (germline): LNHDA, SQIVND (reference sequence). This CDR3 is built from 11 residues. DNA for the CDR3: TGTGCCAGTACCCAGAACACTGAAGCTTTCTTT. Its protein is CASTQNTEAFF.

The chain uses TRBV2 and TRBJ2-1; tentative D call: TRBD2 (5 bases). CDR1 is SNHLY and CDR2 is FYNNEI in the germline V gene. The V end was cut by 4 bases, the J end by 6 bases, with 10 bases between. The CDR3 extends over 13 amino acids. The CDR3 DNA reads as TGTGCCAGCAGTGGTGGGAGAGGCAATGAGCAGTTCTTC. The encoded protein is CASSGGRGNEQFF.

In its sample, this clone was seen many times. V and J are TRBV7-9 and TRBJ2-7; TRBD1 agrees at 7 bases. V dropped 4 bases and J dropped 2; count of bases not matched to a gene: 5. CDR1 and CDR2 from the germline V gene are SEHNR and FQNEAQ (reference sequence). The CDR3 length is 14 residues. CDR3 bases: TGTGCCAGCAGCTCCTCGGGACAGCCCTACGAGCAGTACTTC. Encoded protein: CASSSSGQPYEQYF.

The DNA for the CDR3 is TGTGCCAGCAGCCGGACTAAAGGGGGCAATCAGCCCCAGCATTTT. This sequence encodes CASSRTKGGNQPQHF. This chain uses TRBV28 with TRBJ1-5, with D possibly being TRBD1 (5 bases). Trimming left V 6 bases short and J 2 bases short, with 14 bases between. The CDR3 has 15 amino acids. Germline loops: CDR1 MDHEN, CDR2 SYDVKM.

The chain carries TRBV5-4 and TRBJ1-4; D gene unclear. This CDR3 has 14 residues. Deletions cut 4 bases from V and 7 bases from J, with 14 bases between. In germline, CDR1 is SGHNT, CDR2 YYREEE (reference sequence). CDR3 DNA sequence: TGTGCCAGCAGCCTTCCGGGTTCTGGTGAAAAACTGTTTTTT. It codes for CASSLPGSGEKLFF.

The V and J genes are TRBV12-5 and TRBJ1-5; the match to TRBD1 covers 7 bases. Germline V lookup: CDR1 LGHNT, CDR2 FRNRAP. With 5 bases clipped from V and 2 bases from J, the junction kept 3 bases outside the gene matches. The CDR3 contains 14 residues. In DNA, the CDR3 is TGTGCTAGTGGTACTGGACAGGGCAATCAGCCCCAGCATTTT. As protein: CASGTGQGNQPQHF.

This sequence joins TRBV6-5 and TRBJ1-3, with D maybe TRBD1 (6 bases). Germline assignment: CDR1 MNHEY and CDR2 SVGAGI. This CDR3 spans 16 amino acids. Deletions cut 3 bases from V and 3 bases from J, with 15 bases between. CDR3 nucleotides: TGTGCCAGCAGTTATACCGCCCGAGGGGGTGGAAACACCATATATTTT. It is translated as CASSYTARGGGNTIYF.

This clone was seen a single time. This rearrangement joins TRBV29-1 to TRBJ1-4, with 8 bases that match TRBD1. The CDR3 is 16 amino acids. Germline assignment: CDR1 SQVTM and CDR2 ANQGSEA. Trimming took 7 bases from V and 2 from J; bases not matched to a gene: 12. DNA of the CDR3: TGCAGCGCGAGACACAGGCAGGGGGCGACTAATGAAAAACTGTTTTTT. It yields the protein CSARHRQGATNEKLFF.

This clone turned up a few times. The gene calls are TRBV5-5 and TRBJ2-5; D is perhaps TRBD1 (5 bases). In germline, CDR1 is SGHKS, CDR2 YYEKEE (reference sequence). This CDR3 spans 14 amino acids. V was cut by 0 bases and J by 5 bases, with 11 bases left in between. The CDR3 DNA is TGTGCCAGCAGCTTGGGGGCCAGGGCCGAGACCCAGTACTTC. Residues: CASSLGARAETQYF.

The chain links TRBV5-1 to TRBJ2-6; 8 positions match TRBD2. Germline V CDR1 and CDR2: SGHRS, YFSETQ. V gave up 3 bases and J gave up 1 base; unmatched junction bases: 21. The length of the CDR3 is 22 residues. The CDR3 here is CASSSRVPLWGREGSGANVLTF. The CDR3 DNA follows: TGCGCCAGCAGCTCCCGAGTGCCTTTGTGGGGCCGGGAGGGTTCTGGGGCCAACGTCCTGACTTTC. The whole variable domain, remainder taken from reference TRBV5-1 and TRBJ2-6, is KAGVTQTPRYLIKTRGQQVTLSCSPISGHRSVSWYQQTPGQGLQFLFEYFSETQRNKGNFPGRFSGRQFSNSRSEMNVSTLELGDSALYLCASSSRVPLWGREGSGANVLTFGAGSRLTVL.

This chain connects TRBV7-9 to TRBJ2-1; D remains unclear. Trimming left V 2 bases short and J 7 bases short, with 9 bases between. Germline-derived CDR1 and CDR2 are SEHNR and FQNEAQ (reference sequence). This CDR3 is built from 13 residues. DNA for the CDR3: TGTGCCAGCAGCTTACTAGACCCGAATGAGCAGTTCTTC. This translates into CASSLLDPNEQFF.

The chain joins TRBV9 to TRBJ2-1; D is unclear. This CDR3 comprises 9 residues. The ends were cut back, 4 bases at V and 13 bases at J, with 6 bases in the middle. Germline CDR1 and CDR2: SGDLS and YYNGEE. CDR3 amino acids: CASSSTQFF. CDR3 DNA: TGTGCCAGCAGCTCTACCCAGTTCTTC.

The chain carries TRBV10-3 and TRBJ1-4; D remains ambiguous. Germline V gene lookup returns CDR1 ENHRY and CDR2 SYGVKD. This CDR3 comprises 14 residues. V was shortened by 2 bases and J by 4 bases, with 8 bases between the two germline ends. The CDR3 DNA is TGTGCCATCAGTGAGATGAACAGTAATGAAAAACTGTTTTTT. This encodes CAISEMNSNEKLFF.

The genes are TRBV27 and TRBJ2-3; maybe TRBD2 (7 bases). V lost 3 bases and J lost 7, with 17 bases in between. There are 15 residues in the CDR3. Germline-derived CDR1 and CDR2 are MNHEY and SMNVEV (reference sequence). CDR3 loop: CASSLGGGGGNTQYF. In DNA form, the CDR3 reads TGTGCCAGCAGTTTGGGCGGGGGTGGGGGCAATACGCAGTATTTT.

This rearrangement joins TRBV5-1 to TRBJ1-1; the D gene is possibly TRBD1 (5 bases). Germline lookup yields CDR1 SGHRS and CDR2 YFSETQ. The CDR3 extends over 17 amino acids. V lost 2 bases and J lost 1, with 18 bases in between. In DNA form, the CDR3 reads TGCGCCAGCAGCTTAGATATGGGACCGGGGGGGAACACTGAAGCTTTCTTT. Translation: CASSLDMGPGGNTEAFF.

This rearrangement joins TRBV30 to TRBJ1-4, with D possibly matching TRBD1 (5 bases). The CDR3 spans 14 residues. Germline CDR1 is GTSNPN and CDR2 is SVGIG (reference sequence). Trimming removed 1 base at V and 4 bases at J, with 10 bases between. The CDR3 is CAWSGGAINEKLFF. The CDR3 DNA reads TGTGCCTGGAGTGGCGGGGCGATTAATGAAAAACTGTTTTTT.

This clone was counted a few times. J is TRBJ2-7 and V is TRBV28; 11 nucleotides align to TRBD2. Per the germline V gene, CDR1 is MDHEN and CDR2 is SYDVKM. With V trimmed by 10 bases and J by 5 bases, 10 bases remained unmatched. The CDR3 runs to 14 residues. CDR3 nucleotides: TGTGCCACCGCAGCTAGCGGGAGGAAGGACGAGCAGTACTTC. Protein: CATAASGRKDEQYF.

The V gene is TRBV30, the J gene TRBJ1-1, with TRBD1 matching over 7 bases. V was clipped by 7 bases and J by 3 bases; unmatched bases: 8. The length of the CDR3 is 13 residues. Looked up from germline, CDR1 is GTSNPN and CDR2 is SVGIG (reference sequence). CDR3 region: CAFRGGAYTEAFF. Here the CDR3 DNA reads TGTGCCTTTCGAGGGGGCGCATACACTGAAGCTTTCTTT.

The chain has TRBV23-1 and TRBJ2-7; 10 bases agree with TRBD1. TRBV23-1 is sorted into the ORF group, with uncertain function. V gave up 6 bases and J gave up 6 bases; unmatched junction bases: 8. The CDR3 consists of 14 residues. CDR3 region: CASSSGQGRCEQYF. CDR3 in DNA: TGCGCCAGCAGCTCGGGACAGGGGCGCTGCGAGCAGTACTTC.